This TCR beta chain stems from a study of blood T cell repertoires in COVID-19 (dated by TCRdb to between 2020 and 2021). Study-level background: The collaborator samples originated in the United States, Italy and Spain and spanned the acute and convalescent phases of COVID-19. The prospective study material was composed of cDNA or gDNA derived from T cells, B-cell-depleted T cells, or PBMCs. Nearly every sample came with metadata listing a de-identified subject ID, COVID-19 status, age in years and sex. The repertoires were released in a freely available public database intended as a resource for research on the immune response to SARS-CoV-2. Where available, HLA class I and class II types were taken from metadata supplied by the sample provider and were not determined by assay-based typing. The samples were drawn from the first 160 participants of the ongoing ImmuneRACE study and from 950 to 1,500 subjects provided by 6 global collaborators. The dataset comprised deeply sampled blood TCRbeta repertoires from subjects exposed to, actively infected with, or recovered from COVID-19.

The paper's findings and limits, for the study overall: Clinical and demographic metadata were provided uncurated, with the amount varying by source and participant.

One collaborating source in Seattle enrolled patients during active infection and followed them longitudinally through the course of disease. Collaborating institutions collected whole blood in K2EDTA tubes following their own protocols. For TCRbeta analysis, collaborators shipped samples as frozen whole blood, isolated PBMCs, or DNA extracted from either of those sample types. TCRbeta CDR3 regions were amplified from genomic DNA using the immunoSEQ Assay, a bias-controlled multiplex PCR. Concerning the study's data processing: The number of nucleated cells in each sample was estimated by amplification of reference gene primers within the assay. To quantify the absolute abundance of each unique TCRbeta CDR3 rearrangement, sequence reads were collapsed and filtered. For each sample, productive Simpson clonality was calculated as the square root of Simpson's diversity index across productive rearrangements. The clones in this table, taken by TCRdb from immuneACCESS, are in-frame only. Not every clone is retained; where verified, under half of the shortfall comes from an unresolved V gene, and the cause of the rest is unknown. The V and J calls and clone size were taken over from that table, and D and trimming were inferred from the DNA. The sample contains approximately 300,000 clones, 75% to 95% of them found a single time. The top ten hold 6.5% to 8% of the sample.

The germline V gene gives CDR1 as SGHRS and CDR2 as YFSETQ. Its CDR3 holds 13 amino acids, cysteine through phenylalanine. The retained sequence is limited to the CDR3, 39 bases, with the frame set at the first base. At the junction V is shortened by 7 bases and J by 5 bases; bases outside the gene matches: 0. A single count supports this clone. Its antigen specificity is not known. There are no base qualities to consult, and no much larger clone falls within one base. Other DNA sequences within the sample encode an identical CDR3. This TCR was recovered from a woman aged 30 to 39 with COVID-19, enrolled during active disease. The rearrangement combines TRBV5-1 with TRBJ2-5, with TRBD2 identical over 15 junction bases. Input material: peripheral blood. The bases are TGCGCCAGCGGACTAGCGGGAGGGGAGACCCAGTACTTC. Its translation reads: CASGLAGGETQYF.